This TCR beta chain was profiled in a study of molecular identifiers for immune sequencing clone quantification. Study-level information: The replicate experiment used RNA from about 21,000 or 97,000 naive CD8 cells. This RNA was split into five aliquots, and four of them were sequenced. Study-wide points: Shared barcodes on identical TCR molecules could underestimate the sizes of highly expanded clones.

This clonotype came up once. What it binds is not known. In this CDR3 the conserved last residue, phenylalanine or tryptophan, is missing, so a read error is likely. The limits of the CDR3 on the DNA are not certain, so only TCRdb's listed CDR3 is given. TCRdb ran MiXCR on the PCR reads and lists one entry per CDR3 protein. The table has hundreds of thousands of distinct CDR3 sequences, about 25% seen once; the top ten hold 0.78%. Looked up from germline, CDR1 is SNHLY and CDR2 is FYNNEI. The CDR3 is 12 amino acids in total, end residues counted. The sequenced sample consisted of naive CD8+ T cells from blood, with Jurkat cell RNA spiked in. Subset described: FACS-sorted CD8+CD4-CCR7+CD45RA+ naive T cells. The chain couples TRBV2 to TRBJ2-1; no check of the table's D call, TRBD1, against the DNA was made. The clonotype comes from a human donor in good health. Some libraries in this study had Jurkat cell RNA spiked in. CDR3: CASGPPPNEQCC.